What follows describes a single T cell receptor beta chain. This record belongs to a study of blood T cell repertoires in COVID-19. In the original processing: From reference gene primer amplification, estimates of nucleated cell counts were derived. The data were produced by immunoSEQ multiplex PCR, yet TCRdb's version contains in-frame clones alone and is incomplete. Clonal size and the V and J genes are those of that table, whereas D and trimming came from the DNA. The top ten hold around 23% of the sample, which has fewer than 200,000 clones, 86% seen once. The clonotype originates from a woman aged 40 to 49 in a cohort exposed to, infected with or recovered from COVID-19 (not recorded which). Sequencing was performed on PBMCs or T cells enriched from blood (not recorded which).

The CDR3 protein is CASSQARTGNYGYTF. Written as DNA, the CDR3 is TGTGCCAGCAGCCAAGCCCGGACAGGGAACTATGGCTACACCTTC. The chain uses TRBV3-1 (or the pseudogene TRBV3-2) and TRBJ1-2; TRBD1 aligns across 8 bases. In germline, CDR1 is LGHDT, CDR2 YNNKEL (reference sequence). The J segment lost 2 bases and the V segment lost 1 base, leaving 3 bases of the junction unmatched. The CDR3 extends over 15 amino acids.